The sample holds one count of the clone carrying this T cell receptor (beta chain). The target antigen is unknown. TCRdb's table, derived via immunoSEQ multiplex PCR, lists solely in-frame clones and lacks some. The table lists about 14,000 clones, 80% to 85% of them singletons. This sample stems from a study of T cells after posttransplantation cyclophosphamide. Study-level results: Later post-transplant blood repertoires were often dominated by donor CD8+ memory clones.

Sampled 1 year posttransplant, controls received myeloablative marrow transplants, methotrexate and a calcineurin inhibitor. The V segment lost 4 bases and the J segment 5 bases; nucleotides outside the gene matches: 10. The CDR3 runs to 17 residues. Per the germline V gene, CDR1 is MNHEY and CDR2 is SMNVEV (reference sequence). This sequence joins TRBV27 and TRBJ2-7; 14 bases map to TRBD2. The clonotype was recovered from a male patient aged 18 to 35 who received an allogeneic stem cell transplant from a related donor, was CMV-positive, and had no GVHD. Some T cells may arise from the graft donor. Here the sequenced sample was PBMCs, taken 371 days after allogeneic stem cell transplant with calcineurin inhibitor and methotrexate. This CDR3 reads CASSSGLAGVFGNEQYF. Here the CDR3 DNA reads TGTGCCAGCAGTTCGGGACTAGCGGGAGTCTTTGGAAACGAGCAGTACTTC.